This TCR beta chain stems from a study of OX40 agonist ivuxolimab in advanced cancers. Across the study: The study gave patients intravenous ivuxolimab at 0.01 to 10 mg/kg every 2 weeks.

Sequencing was performed with immunoSEQ multiplex PCR; in TCRdb, only in-frame clones are kept and a portion is missing. The sample yields some 70,000 clones, 75% to 90% seen once. This CDR3 has 14 residues. Germline V gene sequence: CDR1 MNHEY, CDR2 SMNVEV (reference sequence). Trimming took off 6 bases at V and 0 bases at J, with 12 bases between the two ends. The chain recombines TRBV27 with TRBJ2-7, with unresolved D. The input for sequencing was CD4+ or CD8+ T cells sorted from blood, taken in a trial of the OX40 agonist ivuxolimab. This receptor was taken from an adult with an advanced solid tumor such as melanoma, head and neck, liver or kidney cancer. This CDR3 is CASRYRTSSYEQYF. The CDR3 DNA sequence: TGTGCCAGCAGATACAGAACGAGCTCCTACGAGCAGTACTTC.